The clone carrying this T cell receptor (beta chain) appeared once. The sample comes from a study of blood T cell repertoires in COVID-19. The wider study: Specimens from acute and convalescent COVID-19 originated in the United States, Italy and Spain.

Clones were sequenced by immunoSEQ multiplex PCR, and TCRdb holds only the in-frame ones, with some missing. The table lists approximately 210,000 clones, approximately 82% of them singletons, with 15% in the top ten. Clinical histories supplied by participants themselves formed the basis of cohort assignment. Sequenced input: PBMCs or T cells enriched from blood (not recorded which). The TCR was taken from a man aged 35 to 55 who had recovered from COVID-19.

The CDR3 coding sequence is TGTGCCAGCAGCTTCTCAGGTCCCTACGAGCAGTACTTC. It codes for CASSFSGPYEQYF. The V and J genes are TRBV7-9 and TRBJ2-7; the D is unclear. Germline CDR1 is SEHNR and CDR2 is FQNEAQ (reference sequence). The CDR3 consists of 13 residues. Trimming pared 3 bases from V and 2 bases from J, leaving 8 bases between.